These 31 T cell receptor beta chains were sequenced from one sample in a study of blood T cells in healthy people across ages. A second PCR of about 7 to 12 cycles used a sample-barcoded 5' primer and a J-beta primer mix. TCRdb reprocessed the 5' RACE reads via MiXCR and lists one record per CDR3 protein. This table holds 980,000 or so distinct CDR3 sequences, approximately 49% found once. Material: blood. These receptor sequences come from a man under 40 in good health.

The rearrangement links TRBV20-1 to TRBJ2-5; 11 bases line up with TRBD2. J gave up 3 bases and V 5 bases, and 8 bases lay outside the gene matches. Germline CDR1 is DFQATT and CDR2 is SNEGSKA (reference sequence). The CDR3 totals 15 residues. CDR3 residues: CSALRSGGAEETQYF. CDR3 bases: TGCAGTGCTCTTCGTAGCGGGGGGGCCGAAGAGACCCAGTACTTC.

The V call is TRBV25-1, the J call TRBJ1-2; D gene ambiguous. V dropped 0 bases and J dropped 8 bases, with 19 bases sitting between them. Germline V gene sequence: CDR1 MGHDK, CDR2 SYGVNS. The CDR3 spans 16 residues. CDR3 sequence reads: CASSEYSLPHSGGYTF. The CDR3 nucleotides read TGTGCCAGCAGTGAATATAGCCTCCCACACAGTGGGGGCTACACCTTC.

The chain has TRBV11-2 and TRBJ1-6; TRBD1 agrees at 8 bases. Unmatched junction bases numbered 7, after V lost 5 bases and J lost 7 bases. CDR1 is SGHAT and CDR2 is FQNNGV in the germline V gene. The CDR3 consists of 15 residues. CDR3: CASSNPGGGNSPLHF. CDR3 nucleotide sequence: TGTGCCAGCAGCAACCCAGGGGGCGGGAATTCACCCCTCCACTTT.

The chain couples TRBV7-9 to TRBJ2-1; tentative D call: TRBD2 (7 bases). Trimming pared 2 bases from V and 9 bases from J, leaving 23 bases between. CDR1 is SEHNR, CDR2 FQNEAQ, per germline (reference sequence). There are 17 residues in the CDR3. The CDR3 DNA sequence: TGTGCCAGCAGCTTAATCTGGGAGGGGTCCTCCAGGGGTGAGCAGTTCTTC. This codes for CASSLIWEGSSRGEQFF.

This sequence joins TRBV20-1 and TRBJ1-2, with 7 nucleotides matching TRBD1. The CDR3 covers 14 residues. Unmatched junction bases numbered 8, after V lost 6 bases and J lost 1 base. CDR1 is DFQATT, CDR2 SNEGSKA, per germline (reference sequence). The CDR3 loop is CSAPGGTDNYGYTF. DNA for the CDR3: TGCAGTGCCCCGGGGGGGACAGATAACTATGGCTACACCTTC.

The genes are TRBV6-5 and TRBJ2-2; 8 bases are shared with TRBD2. CDR3 length equals 16 residues. Per germline, CDR1 MNHEY and CDR2 SVGAGI. After removal of 7 bases from V and 5 bases from J, the junction contained 12 bases not matched to a gene. The CDR3 DNA reads as TGTGCCAGCACTCGGTCCGGGACTAGGGTGACCGGGGAGCTGTTTTTT. The encoded protein is CASTRSGTRVTGELFF.

The gene calls are TRBV12-3 or TRBV12-4 and TRBJ1-2; no firm D call. This CDR3 is built from 17 residues. V was clipped by 1 base and J by 0 bases, with 15 bases between them. The CDR3, as DNA: TGTGCCAGCAGTTTAGATTCTTTTCGTGGATCTAACTATGGCTACACCTTC. Translating gives CASSLDSFRGSNYGYTF.

The chain joins TRBV5-6 to TRBJ2-1; the D is unclear. Looked up from germline, CDR1 is SGHDT and CDR2 is YYEEEE. This CDR3 spans 16 amino acids. V was trimmed by 5 bases and J by 3 bases, leaving 18 bases between them. The CDR3 DNA follows: TGTGCCAGCAGGACTCCCACTGGAAATAACTACAATGAGCAGTTCTTC. Translating gives CASRTPTGNNYNEQFF.

This clonotype appeared a few times. The rearrangement links TRBV7-2 to TRBJ2-7, with 8 bases fitting TRBD2. CDR3 length: 14 residues. V was pared by 3 bases and J by 5 bases, with 6 bases of the junction left unmatched. Germline CDR1 reads SGHTA; CDR2 reads FQGNSA. CDR3 sequence reads: CASSFQRERNEQYF. CDR3 in DNA: TGTGCCAGCAGCTTCCAGCGGGAGAGGAACGAGCAGTACTTC.

This clonotype was counted only a few times. This chain connects TRBV5-1 to TRBJ2-3; tentatively, D is TRBD1 or TRBD2 (5 bases each). Germline V lookup: CDR1 SGHRS, CDR2 YFSETQ. This CDR3 comprises 15 residues. V was shortened by 1 base and J by 1 base, with 10 bases between the two germline ends. CDR3 DNA sequence: TGCGCCAGCAGCTTGTGGGGGAGCGGCACAGATACGCAGTATTTT. Its translation is CASSLWGSGTDTQYF.

This clonotype came up a few times. The chain combines TRBV9 with TRBJ1-5, with a possible D match to TRBD1 (5 bases). V lost 0 bases, J lost 7 bases, and 11 bases lay in between. CDR1 SGDLS and CDR2 YYNGEE come from the germline V gene. CDR3 length equals 14 residues. In nucleotides, the CDR3 is TGTGCCAGCAGCGTAGGCGGGACTGGGCAGCCCCAGCATTTT. As protein: CASSVGGTGQPQHF.

The V call is TRBV12-3 or TRBV12-4, the J call TRBJ2-1, with D hard to call. The CDR3 consists of 15 residues. Trimming left V 6 bases short and J 10 bases short, with 22 bases between. CDR3 sequence (DNA): TGTGCCAGCAGCTCACCGACTCGGGCCCAAGGAGAGCAGTTCTTC. Protein: CASSSPTRAQGEQFF.

This clonotype was seen a single time. In DNA form, the CDR3 reads TGTGCCAGCTCACCCCTCGCAGCTGGAGGGACCATAACTGAAGCTTTCTTT. It codes for CASSPLAAGGTITEAFF. The chain uses TRBV18 and TRBJ1-1; D is perhaps TRBD1 (5 bases). In germline, CDR1 is KGHSH, CDR2 LQKENI. Trimming pared 3 bases from V and 5 bases from J, leaving 22 bases between. The CDR3 runs 17 residues.

The V call is TRBV12-3 or TRBV12-4, the J call TRBJ2-1, with D possibly matching TRBD2 (6 bases). The CDR3 covers 15 residues. The V and J ends lost 5 bases and 2 bases respectively, with 13 bases between them. The CDR3 loop reads CASSGGVSPYNEQFF. DNA of the CDR3: TGTGCCAGCAGTGGAGGGGTTAGCCCCTACAATGAGCAGTTCTTC.

A remark on this clonotype: One end of the junction fails to match germline, which may point to a read error. This chain connects TRBV5-1 to TRBJ1-2; no clear D. Germline V lookup: CDR1 SGHRS, CDR2 YFSETQ. The length of the CDR3 is 16 residues. This chain's CDR3 is CASSLDNTAVDYGHTF. In nucleotides, the CDR3 is TGCGCCAGCAGCTTGGATAACACCGCAGTAGACTATGGCCACACCTTC.

In this sample, this clonotype turned up a few times. The chain has TRBV7-2 and TRBJ2-7; 7 nucleotides match TRBD2. The V segment lost 7 bases and the J segment 0 bases; nucleotides outside the gene matches: 6. This CDR3 has 14 amino acids. Germline lookup yields CDR1 SGHTA and CDR2 FQGNSA. CDR3 protein: CASNLGGSSYEQYF. The CDR3 DNA follows: TGTGCCAGCAATTTGGGAGGGTCCTCCTACGAGCAGTACTTC.

The CDR3 DNA sequence: TGTGCCAGCAGTTACGAGGGGGCACGGAACACTGAAGCTTTCTTT. Translation: CASSYEGARNTEAFF. The genes are TRBV6-2 or TRBV6-3 and TRBJ1-1; 7 positions match TRBD1. The CDR3 has 15 amino acids. Unmatched junction bases numbered 4, after V lost 2 bases and J lost 1 base. CDR1 and CDR2 from the germline V gene are MNHEY and SVGEGT.

The chain links TRBV4-1 to TRBJ2-1, with 10 nucleotides matching TRBD2. Germline assignment: CDR1 MGHRA and CDR2 YSYEKL. V shed 6 bases, J shed 2 bases, and the junction held 4 bases outside the gene matches. This CDR3 contains 15 residues. CDR3 nucleotides: TGCGCCAGCAGGGTAAGCGGGGGGGCCTACAATGAGCAGTTCTTC. It encodes CASRVSGGAYNEQFF.

This chain connects TRBV5-1 to TRBJ1-2; D call uncertain. Germline CDR1 and CDR2: SGHRS and YFSETQ. The germline V and J ends were trimmed by 4 bases and 4 bases, with 14 bases remaining between them. The length of the CDR3 is 14 residues. For the CDR3, the DNA is TGCGCCAGCAGCACCGATTCGGGGATCTATGGCTACACCTTC. It is translated as CASSTDSGIYGYTF.

In this sample, this clonotype turned up a few times. This sequence joins TRBV4-3 and TRBJ1-1; no clear D gene. CDR3 length: 12 amino acids. The V end lost 0 bases, the J end lost 2 bases, and 1 base lay between the germline ends. Germline V gives CDR1 LGHNA, CDR2 YSLEER. The CDR3: CASSQDNTEAFF. The CDR3 DNA reads TGCGCCAGCAGCCAAGACAACACTGAAGCTTTCTTT.

The rearrangement links TRBV5-5 to TRBJ2-1, with 11 bases lining up with TRBD1. CDR1 is SGHKS, CDR2 YYEKEE, per germline (reference sequence). The length of the CDR3 is 15 residues. V lost 4 bases to trimming and J lost 12 bases; unmatched junction nucleotides: 12. The CDR3 bases are TGTGCCAGCAGCACCGAGCCGGGACAGGGGGTTTGGCAGTTCTTC. Amino acids: CASSTEPGQGVWQFF.

This clonotype was picked up a small number of times. The chain combines TRBV6-5 with TRBJ2-1; 10 nucleotides line up with TRBD2. Trimming removed 6 bases from V and 4 bases from J; junction bases left unmatched: 9. The CDR3 loop spans 16 amino acids. Germline assignment: CDR1 MNHEY and CDR2 SVGAGI. In DNA, the CDR3 is TGTGCCAGCAGCCTACAGGGAGCGGGGGGGTACAATGAGCAGTTCTTC. Translating it yields CASSLQGAGGYNEQFF.

A few counts support this clonotype. This sequence joins TRBV3-1 and TRBJ2-5, with 11 bases aligning to TRBD2. CDR3 length: 15 amino acids. Germline CDR1 and CDR2: LGHDT and YNNKEL (reference sequence). V gave up 1 base and J gave up 4 bases; unmatched junction bases: 2. CDR3 in DNA: TGTGCCAGCAGCCAAGGTAGCGGGGGGGCAGAGACCCAGTACTTC. This encodes CASSQGSGGAETQYF.

The chain joins TRBV10-3 to TRBJ2-3; D uncertain. Germline values: CDR1 ENHRY, CDR2 SYGVKD. There are 12 residues in the CDR3. The V end lost 7 bases, the J end lost 1 base, and 6 bases lay between the germline ends. In DNA, the CDR3 is TGTGCCATCAAGGCAGGCACAGATACGCAGTATTTT. Encoded protein: CAIKAGTDTQYF.

This chain connects TRBV6-5 to TRBJ1-2, with D possibly being TRBD1 (5 bases). V was pared by 6 bases and J by 8 bases, with 19 bases between. Germline CDR1 reads MNHEY; CDR2 reads SVGAGI. The CDR3 contains 14 residues. DNA for the CDR3: TGTGCCAGCAGCGACAATGTGGGACCTTCAGGCTACACCTTC. It encodes CASSDNVGPSGYTF.

A single count supports this clonotype. V gene TRBV2 combines with J gene TRBJ1-5; D is possibly TRBD1 (5 bases). Germline-derived CDR1 and CDR2 are SNHLY and FYNNEI. The CDR3 runs to 15 residues. Trimming shortened V by 0 bases and J by 3 bases, and 9 bases separated the two germline ends. CDR3 nucleotide sequence: TGTGCCAGCAGTGAAGCCGGGACTGTCAATCAGCCCCAGCATTTT. This translates into CASSEAGTVNQPQHF.

In this sample, this clonotype turned up a few times. The chain combines TRBV29-1 with TRBJ1-6; TRBD1 might be the D (5 bases). In germline, CDR1 is SQVTM, CDR2 ANQGSEA. The CDR3 loop spans 16 amino acids. V was pared by 0 bases and J by 9 bases, with 18 bases between. For the CDR3, the DNA is TGCAGCGTTGAAGATTCGAGCAGGGCGCGAGGTTCACCCCTCCACTTT. Amino acid sequence: CSVEDSSRARGSPLHF.

In this sample, this clonotype turned up a few times. The chain joins TRBV12-3 or TRBV12-4 to TRBJ1-2; no clear D gene. The CDR3 contains 14 residues. V lost 7 bases to trimming and J lost 4 bases, with 16 bases between them. The chain's CDR3 is CASTPIGGGYGYTF. The CDR3, as DNA: TGTGCCAGCACTCCGATCGGAGGCGGCTATGGCTACACCTTC.

CDR3 in amino acids: CASSLGGDTRNEQFF. CDR3 DNA: TGTGCCAGCAGCTTAGGAGGGGACACAAGGAATGAGCAGTTCTTC. J is TRBJ2-1 and V is TRBV7-9; D may be TRBD1 (6 bases). Deletions cut 1 base from V and 7 bases from J, with 14 bases between. There are 15 residues in the CDR3. Per germline, CDR1 SEHNR and CDR2 FQNEAQ (reference sequence).

The chain couples TRBV6-5 to TRBJ2-3, with TRBD1 identical over 8 bases. The ends lost 0 bases at V and 6 bases at J; junction bases unmatched: 8. From germline, CDR1 is MNHEY and CDR2 SVGAGI. The CDR3 is 16 amino acids. CDR3 region: CASSYSRDRLSDTQYF. The CDR3 coding sequence is TGTGCCAGCAGTTACTCGCGGGACAGGCTCTCCGATACGCAGTATTTT.

This clonotype was detected once. The chain employs TRBV7-6 and TRBJ1-2; weak D call: TRBD1 (6 bases). Germline-derived CDR1 and CDR2 are SGHVS and FNYEAQ. V lost 5 bases, J lost 6 bases, and 13 bases lay in between. CDR3 length: 13 amino acids. DNA of the CDR3: TGTGCCAGCAGCCACCTGACAGGAGATGGCTACACCTTC. This encodes CASSHLTGDGYTF.